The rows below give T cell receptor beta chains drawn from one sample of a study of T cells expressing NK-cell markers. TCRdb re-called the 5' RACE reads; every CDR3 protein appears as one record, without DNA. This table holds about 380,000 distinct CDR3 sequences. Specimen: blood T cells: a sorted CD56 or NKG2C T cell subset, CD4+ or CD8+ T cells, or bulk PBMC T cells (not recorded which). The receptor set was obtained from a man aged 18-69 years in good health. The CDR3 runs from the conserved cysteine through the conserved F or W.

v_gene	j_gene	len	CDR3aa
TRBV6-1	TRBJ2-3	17	CASRRTFTQGRTDTQYF
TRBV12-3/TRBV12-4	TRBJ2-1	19	CASTSWSLRPTSSYNEQFF
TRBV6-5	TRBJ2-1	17	CASSYGLAGVAGGEQFF
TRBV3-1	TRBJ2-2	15	CASSYRGSLTGELFF
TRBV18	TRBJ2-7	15	CASSPSTGPNYEQYF
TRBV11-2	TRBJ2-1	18	CASSSPLAGGGPYNEQFF
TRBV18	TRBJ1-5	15	CASSPTGTGRQPQHF
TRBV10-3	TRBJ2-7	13	CAISRQGKNEQYF
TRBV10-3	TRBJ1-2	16	CAISDPRTGQNYGYTF
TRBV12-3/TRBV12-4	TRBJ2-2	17	CASSSEDSWARIGELFF
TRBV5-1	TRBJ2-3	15	CASSSGSLRPDTQYF
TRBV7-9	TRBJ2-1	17	CASSLSGARWRGNEQFF
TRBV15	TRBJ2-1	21	CATSREGSSGGLLPFGNEQFF
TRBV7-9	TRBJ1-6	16	CASSLFGQGDNSPLHF
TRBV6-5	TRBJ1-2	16	CASSYKSGTGGYGYTF
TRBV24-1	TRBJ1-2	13	CATRTGKGGGYTF
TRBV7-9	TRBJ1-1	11	CASSYGRGTFF
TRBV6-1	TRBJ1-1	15	CASSRIRTANTEAFF
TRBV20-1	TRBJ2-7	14	CGQISGWETYEQYF
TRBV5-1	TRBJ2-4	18	CASSVGPGTFLAKNIQYF
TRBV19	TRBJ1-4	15	CASSIAWEVGGKLFF
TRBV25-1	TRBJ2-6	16	CASRQGGTSGANVLTF
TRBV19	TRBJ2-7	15	CASSAGGGHLIEQYF
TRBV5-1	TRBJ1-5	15	CASSLTGGGNQPQHF
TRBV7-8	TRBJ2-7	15	CASSPHNIGGYEQYF
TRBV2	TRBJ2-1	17	CASVIQGLASSYNEQFF
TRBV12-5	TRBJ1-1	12	CASGNQALEAFF
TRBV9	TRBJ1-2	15	CASSVSLGSSYGYTF
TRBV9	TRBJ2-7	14	CASSVGVGVYEQYF
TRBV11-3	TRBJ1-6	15	CASSLDGRMNSPLHF
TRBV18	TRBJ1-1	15	CASSPRGGGWTEAFF
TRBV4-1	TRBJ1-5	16	CASSQLPTGNRQPQHF
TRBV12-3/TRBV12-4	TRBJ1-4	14	CASKDAGGGEKLFF
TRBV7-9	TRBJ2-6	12	CASSPRTGVLTF
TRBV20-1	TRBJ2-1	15	CSATLGGGALGEQFF
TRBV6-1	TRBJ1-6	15	CARRWGGPWRSPLHF
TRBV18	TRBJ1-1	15	CASSPVGPRGTEAFF
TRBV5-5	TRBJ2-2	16	CASSLGTGRYTGELFF
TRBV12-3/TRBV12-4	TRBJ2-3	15	CASRGLAEQRDTQYF
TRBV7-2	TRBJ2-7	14	CASSYSGARIEQYF
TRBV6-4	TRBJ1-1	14	CASSENRVNTEAFF
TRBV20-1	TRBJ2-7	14	CSAMPRGSPYEQYF
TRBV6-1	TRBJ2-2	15	CASSVEGQGNGELFF
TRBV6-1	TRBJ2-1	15	CASRLPPDGYNEQFF
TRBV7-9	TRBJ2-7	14	CASSSTGISYEQYF
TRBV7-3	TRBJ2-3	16	CASSLRGKTSTDTQYF
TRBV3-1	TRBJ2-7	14	CASSHRYNSYEQYF
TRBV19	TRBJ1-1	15	CAAKVEDRRNTEAFF
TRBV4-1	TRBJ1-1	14	CASSHLQGDTEAFF